Below, 21 T cell receptor beta chains from the same sample are listed, as sequenced in a study of cytomegalovirus exposure and HLA in healthy donors. Data came from immunoSEQ multiplex PCR; TCRdb stores just in-frame clones and leaves some out. The sample includes hundreds of thousands of clones, about 90% of them seen just once. Sequencing input: PBMCs. The receptors originated from a man between 18 and 35 years old in good health and CMV-seropositive.

The chain recombines TRBV30 with TRBJ2-1; 7 nucleotides line up with TRBD1. V shed 4 bases, J shed 4 bases, and the junction held 4 bases outside the gene matches. Germline CDR1 GTSNPN, CDR2 SVGIG (reference sequence). The CDR3 consists of 13 residues. CDR3 in amino acids: CAWIGDSYNEQFF. CDR3 bases: TGTGCCTGGATAGGGGACAGTTACAATGAGCAGTTCTTC.

The chain couples TRBV9 to TRBJ2-6, with D tentatively TRBD1 (6 bases). V was pared by 2 bases and J by 2 bases, with 8 bases between. Germline CDR1 is SGDLS and CDR2 is YYNGEE. The CDR3 runs 15 residues. The CDR3 region has the DNA TGTGCCAGCAGCGTCCAGGGGACTGGGGCCAACGTCCTGACTTTC. Encoded protein: CASSVQGTGANVLTF.

This clone was observed a few times. The chain combines TRBV14 with TRBJ1-2; no definite D call. CDR1 and CDR2 from the germline V gene are SGHDN and FVKESK. Trimming took 2 bases from V and 7 from J, leaving 14 bases between them. CDR3 length: 14 amino acids. The CDR3 protein is CASSQLRGNSGYTF. CDR3 in DNA: TGTGCCAGCAGCCAACTGCGCGGGAATTCTGGCTACACCTTC.

The CDR3 spells CASSEKDRSNYGYTF. The DNA for the CDR3 is TGTGCCAGCAGTGAAAAGGACAGGAGCAACTATGGCTACACCTTC. This chain links TRBV6-1 with TRBJ1-2, with 7 bases fitting TRBD1. The CDR3 is made up of 15 amino acids. Trimming at V came to 2 bases and at J to 2 bases, leaving 5 bases not matched to a gene. Germline CDR1 MNHNS, CDR2 SASEGT.

The chain joins TRBV28 to TRBJ2-3, with 7 bases identical to TRBD2. Trimming removed 3 bases from V and 0 bases from J; junction bases left unmatched: 6. Germline loops: CDR1 MDHEN, CDR2 SYDVKM. CDR3 length: 16 residues. The CDR3 is CASSFPWRGSTDTQYF. The DNA for the CDR3 is TGTGCCAGCAGTTTCCCCTGGCGGGGGAGCACAGATACGCAGTATTTT.

The chain employs TRBV13 and TRBJ2-7; 7 nucleotides align to TRBD2. The V and J ends lost 5 bases and 2 bases, in that order; junction bases with no gene match: 9. The CDR3 runs to 15 residues. Germline CDR1 reads PRHDT; CDR2 reads FYEKMQ (reference sequence). DNA of the CDR3: TGTGCCAGCAGCCCACCGGCTAGCGGCACCTACGAGCAGTACTTC. Translation gives CASSPPASGTYEQYF.

This chain connects TRBV28 to TRBJ1-1; D unclear. The CDR3 loop spans 17 amino acids. The germline V and J ends were trimmed by 2 bases and 0 bases, with 16 bases remaining between them. Germline-derived CDR1 and CDR2 are MDHEN and SYDVKM. CDR3 nucleotide sequence: TGTGCCAGCAGTTTACCGCGCTACAACAGCATGAACACTGAAGCTTTCTTT. It encodes CASSLPRYNSMNTEAFF.

The J gene is TRBJ1-4, the V gene TRBV27, with unresolved D. Looked up from germline, CDR1 is MNHEY and CDR2 is SMNVEV (reference sequence). The CDR3 runs 14 residues. Trimming removed 6 bases at V and 0 bases at J, with 8 bases between. CDR3 in DNA: TGTGCCAGCAGGCCGAGATCAACTAATGAAAAACTGTTTTTT. Amino acids: CASRPRSTNEKLFF.

The chain joins TRBV4-2 to TRBJ2-3; D may correspond to TRBD1 or TRBD2 (5 bases each). The CDR3 has 15 amino acids. With 0 bases removed from V and 5 bases from J, the gap between germline ends came to 12 bases. Germline CDR1 is LGHNA and CDR2 is YNFKEQ. The CDR3 DNA sequence: TGTGCCAGCAGCCAAGATCGGGGACCGGGAGATACGCAGTATTTT. Translation gives CASSQDRGPGDTQYF.

The chain links TRBV18 to TRBJ2-1, with 7 bases identical to TRBD2. Losses at the gene ends were 8 bases for V and 1 base for J; bases not matched to a gene: 17. This CDR3 has 18 amino acids. CDR1 is KGHSH, CDR2 LQKENI, per germline. The CDR3 nucleotides read TGTGCCAGCGCCACCGGGGGGAGTAAACTTTCGTCCTACAATGAGCAGTTCTTC. It codes for CASATGGSKLSSYNEQFF.

This clone has just a few counts. This chain links TRBV11-2 with TRBJ2-7, with D perhaps TRBD1 (5 bases). CDR3 length: 14 residues. Germline V gives CDR1 SGHAT, CDR2 FQNNGV. Trimming removed 5 bases at V and 4 bases at J, with 15 bases between. CDR3 DNA sequence: TGTGCCAGCAGCCCGGACACGCTTCGGTACGAGCAGTACTTC. Translating gives CASSPDTLRYEQYF. The variable domain in full, completed from reference TRBV11-2 and TRBJ2-7, reads EAGVAQSPRYKIIEKRQSVAFWCNPISGHATLYWYQQILGQGPKLLIQFQNNGVVDDSQLPKDRFSAERLKGVDSTLKIQPAKLEDSAVYLCASSPDTLRYEQYFGPGTRLTVT.

In this sample, this clone turned up a few times. This sequence joins TRBV6-5 and TRBJ2-7; D gene ambiguous. CDR1 and CDR2 (germline): MNHEY, SVGAGI. This CDR3 spans 14 amino acids. Trimming took 7 bases from V and 1 from J, leaving 14 bases between them. CDR3 protein: CASTMAGASYEQYF. CDR3 nucleotides: TGTGCCAGCACCATGGCTGGCGCGTCCTACGAGCAGTACTTC.

V and J are TRBV5-6 and TRBJ2-5; TRBD2 is a possible D gene (6 bases). The germline V and J ends were trimmed by 5 bases and 5 bases, with 13 bases remaining between them. Per germline, CDR1 SGHDT and CDR2 YYEEEE. The CDR3 contains 13 residues. The CDR3 DNA follows: TGTGCCAGCAGTGGCGGCGGGGTTGAGACCCAGTACTTC. Translation: CASSGGGVETQYF.

The chain carries TRBV11-2 and TRBJ1-2; no reliable D call. CDR1 is SGHAT, CDR2 FQNNGV, per germline. CDR3 length: 13 residues. Trimming shortened V by 8 bases and J by 4 bases, and 14 bases separated the two germline ends. The CDR3, as DNA: TGTGCCAGCGATACCACAGATGGCTATGGCTACACCTTC. Translating gives CASDTTDGYGYTF.

V and J are TRBV6-5 and TRBJ1-2; 9 nucleotides agree with TRBD1. This CDR3 region has 15 residues. The ends lost 4 bases at V and 3 bases at J; junction bases unmatched: 6. CDR1 MNHEY and CDR2 SVGAGI come from the germline V gene. DNA of the CDR3: TGTGCCAGCAGTTCCCCGGGACAGGGCGACTATGGCTACACCTTC. It codes for CASSSPGQGDYGYTF.

The chain uses TRBV5-1 and TRBJ1-4; D gene uncertain. The V end was cut by 4 bases, the J end by 8 bases, with 21 bases between. This CDR3 region has 16 residues. CDR1 SGHRS and CDR2 YFSETQ come from the germline V gene. The CDR3 sequence is CASSQSGGPRFEKLFF. CDR3 coding DNA: TGCGCCAGCAGCCAATCAGGAGGGCCGCGGTTCGAAAAACTGTTTTTT.

The gene calls are TRBV7-8 and TRBJ2-5, with D possibly TRBD2 on 5 matching bases. Between the trimmed V and J ends, which lost 5 bases and 0 bases, there was a span of 13 bases. Germline V gene data show CDR1 as SGHVS and CDR2 as FQNEAQ. The CDR3 is 15 residues long. The CDR3 bases are TGTGCCAGCAGCAAGGGAGCAATCCACCAAGAGACCCAGTACTTC. Protein product: CASSKGAIHQETQYF.

The chain combines TRBV2 with TRBJ2-7, with a possible D match to TRBD2 (5 bases). CDR1 and CDR2 from the germline V gene are SNHLY and FYNNEI. The length of the CDR3 is 14 residues. With 8 bases removed from V and 6 bases from J, the gap between germline ends came to 20 bases. The CDR3 loop is CASVRNTIGGEQYF. In DNA, the CDR3 is TGTGCCAGCGTTCGAAACACCATAGGAGGCGAGCAGTACTTC. The variable domain in full, with the rest retrieved from reference TRBV2 and TRBJ2-7, is EPEVTQTPSHQVTQMGQEVILRCVPISNHLYFYWYRQILGQKVEFLVSFYNNEISEKSEIFDDQFSVERPDGSNFTLKIRSTKLEDSAMYFCASVRNTIGGEQYFGPGTRLTVT.

This chain joins TRBV27 and TRBJ2-1; 8 bases map to TRBD2. This CDR3 comprises 17 residues. From germline, CDR1 is MNHEY and CDR2 SMNVEV (reference sequence). Trimming removed 7 bases from V and 4 bases from J; junction bases left unmatched: 15. For the CDR3, the DNA is TGTGCCAGCACCGTTAGCGGGGCATTAGCGGGTTACAATGAGCAGTTCTTC. Residues: CASTVSGALAGYNEQFF.

The chain employs TRBV13 and TRBJ2-7; D ambiguous. Germline lookup yields CDR1 PRHDT and CDR2 FYEKMQ (reference sequence). The length of the CDR3 is 14 residues. The V and J ends lost 8 bases and 5 bases respectively, with 19 bases between them. The CDR3 loop reads CASAAPASPDEQYF. DNA of the CDR3: TGTGCCAGCGCGGCCCCAGCGTCTCCTGACGAGCAGTACTTC.

This clone was detected only once. The V gene is TRBV6-5, the J gene TRBJ2-1; 13 bases align to TRBD2. CDR1 is MNHEY, CDR2 SVGAGI, per germline. V was pared by 5 bases and J by 7 bases, with 2 bases of the junction left unmatched. The CDR3 is 14 residues long. CDR3 nucleotide sequence: TGTGCCAGCAGTCAGACTAGCGGGAGGAATGAGCAGTTCTTC. Its protein is CASSQTSGRNEQFF.